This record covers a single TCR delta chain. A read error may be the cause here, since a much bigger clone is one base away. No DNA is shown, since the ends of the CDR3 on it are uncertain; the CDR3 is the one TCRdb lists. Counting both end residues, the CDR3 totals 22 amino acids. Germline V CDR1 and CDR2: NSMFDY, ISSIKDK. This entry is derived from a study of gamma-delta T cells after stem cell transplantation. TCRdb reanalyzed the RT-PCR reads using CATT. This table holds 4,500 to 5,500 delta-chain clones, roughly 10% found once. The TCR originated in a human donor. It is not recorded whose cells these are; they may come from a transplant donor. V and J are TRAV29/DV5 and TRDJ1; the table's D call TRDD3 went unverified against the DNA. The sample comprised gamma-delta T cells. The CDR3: CSVLLCSKPFPTELGELGKLIF.